This T cell receptor beta chain was sequenced in a study of blood T cell repertoires in COVID-19. Notes on this clone: Germline is not matched at one junction end, which may reflect a read error.

The length of the CDR3 is 17 residues. CDR1 is SQVTM and CDR2 is ANQGSEA in the germline V gene. Clones were sequenced by immunoSEQ multiplex PCR, and TCRdb holds only the in-frame ones, with some missing. Of 95,000 to 150,000 clones in the sample, 86% were seen once. V usage is TRBV29-1 and J usage is TRBJ2-7, with 8 bases fitting TRBD2. Sequencing was performed on peripheral blood. The sequence was collected from a human donor in a cohort sampled during active COVID-19. Here the CDR3 reads CSVEGRVGSGISYGQYF. In DNA form, the CDR3 reads TGCAGCGTTGAAGGTCGGGTGGGTAGCGGGATCTCCTACGGGCAGTACTTC.